The present T cell receptor beta chain was sequenced within a study of OX40 agonist ivuxolimab in advanced cancers. About the study: Intravenous ivuxolimab was administered to patients every 2 weeks at 0.01 to 10 mg/kg. Of mixed ages from about 20 to 85 and averaging 60 years, the group was around 78% male. Partial response was recorded in three patients: one hepatocellular carcinoma and two cutaneous melanoma cases.

The V gene's germline CDR1 is LNHDA and CDR2 SQIVND (reference sequence). The CDR3 sequence is 14 residues long. V dropped 9 bases and J dropped 4; count of bases not matched to a gene: 8. Only in-frame clones appear in the TCRdb table, and some are missing; sequencing was by immunoSEQ multiplex PCR. The data contain 65,000 to 95,000 clones, about 82% of them singletons. The genes are TRBV19 and TRBJ2-1, with 8 bases lining up with TRBD2. The sequence was collected from an adult with an advanced solid tumor such as melanoma, head and neck, liver or kidney cancer. Sequences were derived from CD4+ or CD8+ T cells sorted from blood, sampled in a trial of the OX40 agonist ivuxolimab. This CDR3 reads CASTKREGYNEQFF. The CDR3 coding sequence is TGTGCCAGCACAAAACGGGAGGGGTACAATGAGCAGTTCTTC. Using reference TRBV19 and TRBJ2-1 for the parts outside the CDR3, the full variable domain is DGGITQSPKYLFRKEGQNVTLSCEQNLNHDAMYWYRQDPGQGLRLIYYSQIVNDFQKGDIAEGYSVSREKKESFPLTVTSAQKNPTAFYLCASTKREGYNEQFFGPGTRLTVL.